Sequencing of this TCR beta chain was carried out in a study of blood T cell repertoires in COVID-19. The wider study: Both acute and convalescent COVID-19 samples were obtained from the United States, Italy and Spain. In each case, the material was cDNA or gDNA derived from T cells, B-cell-depleted T cells, or PBMCs.

This clone was counted a few times. Residents of about two dozen US areas, aged roughly 18 to 89 years, made up the participants. Participants were placed into cohorts based on the clinical history they reported. Germline CDR1 SGHTA, CDR2 FQGNSA. Trimming removed 1 base from V and 8 bases from J, with 6 bases in between. The CDR3 contains 12 residues. Sequencing used immunoSEQ multiplex PCR; TCRdb keeps in-frame clones, though not all of them. The data hold some 510,000 clones, with 88% observed a single time. The sequence was obtained from a woman in her thirties or forties who had recovered from COVID-19. This chain links TRBV7-2 with TRBJ1-3; D is unclear. Sample: PBMCs or T cells enriched from blood (not recorded which). CDR3: CASSLGGDTIYF. CDR3 sequence (DNA): TGTGCCAGCAGCTTAGGGGGAGACACCATATATTTT. The complete variable domain, with remaining parts taken from reference TRBV7-2 and TRBJ1-3, reads GAGVSQSPSNKVTEKGKDVELRCDPISGHTALYWYRQSLGQGLEFLIYFQGNSAPDKSGLPSDRFSAERTGGSVSTLTIQRTQQEDSAVYLCASSLGGDTIYFGEGSWLTVV.